The next 25 T cell receptor beta chains were all read from a single sample in a study of CD8+ T cells in alopecia areata (dated by TCRdb to 2017 to 2018). Library method: the immunoSEQ multiplex PCR assay. RNA was extracted from all samples and reverse transcribed into cDNA, which served as template for TCR sequencing. The source is immuneACCESS, and TCRdb retained only in-frame sequences with V and J called. Part of the clones is not carried over; for the studies checked, unresolved V genes explain less than half of this, and the remainder is unexplained. The sample records about 140,000 clones, 62% of which are singletons. 35% to 40% of the sample rests with the top ten. The source material was CD8+ T cells sorted from blood. These TCRs come from a human donor in good health.

The chain carries TRBV5-6 and TRBJ2-7; 7 positions match TRBD1. V lost 3 bases, J lost 5 bases, and 8 bases stayed unmatched. From germline, CDR1 is SGHDT and CDR2 YYEEEE. The CDR3 length is 14 residues. The CDR3 loop reads CASSSDRDGHEQYF. As DNA, the CDR3 is TGTGCCAGCAGCTCTGACAGGGACGGTCACGAGCAGTACTTC.

The V and J genes are TRBV29-1 and TRBJ2-7, with a tentative D call TRBD1 (5 bases). CDR1 and CDR2 (germline): SQVTM, ANQGSEA. The CDR3 is 14 residues long. With 0 bases removed from V and 3 bases from J, the gap between germline ends came to 12 bases. CDR3 sequence: CSVEEPGSGYEQYF. For the CDR3, the DNA is TGCAGCGTTGAAGAACCAGGGTCAGGCTACGAGCAGTACTTC.

This sequence joins TRBV9 and TRBJ2-7, with TRBD2 identical over 7 bases. This CDR3 has 15 amino acids. CDR1 SGDLS and CDR2 YYNGEE come from the germline V gene. J was trimmed by 1 base and V by 0 bases; bases with no gene match: 4. As DNA, the CDR3 is TGTGCCAGCAGCGTAGCGGGGGGAAGGTCCTACGAGCAGTACTTC. It specifies CASSVAGGRSYEQYF.

The rearrangement joins TRBV2 to TRBJ2-5; 11 bases fit TRBD2. The CDR3 covers 15 residues. The germline V gene has CDR1 SNHLY and CDR2 FYNNEI. V trimming: 6 bases; J trimming: 1 base; junction bases outside the gene matches: 4. CDR3 loop: CASRGGTSGQETQYF. CDR3 nucleotide sequence: TGTGCCAGCAGGGGGGGGACTAGCGGCCAAGAGACCCAGTACTTC.

Here the CDR3 DNA reads TGTGCCAGCAGTTTCTTGACTTCCTGGGAGACCCAGTACTTC. Protein product: CASSFLTSWETQYF. The chain is built from TRBV27 and TRBJ2-5; no definite D call. The V end lost 3 bases, the J end lost 5 bases, and 13 bases lay between the germline ends. The CDR3 loop spans 14 amino acids. CDR1 MNHEY and CDR2 SMNVEV come from the germline V gene (reference sequence).

The rearrangement joins TRBV13 to TRBJ2-3; TRBD2 agrees at 12 bases. The V gene end was trimmed by 5 bases and the J gene end by 5 bases; junction bases not matched to a gene: 8. The germline V gene encodes CDR1 PRHDT and CDR2 FYEKMQ (reference sequence). The CDR3 extends over 16 amino acids. This CDR3 is CASSTASGRALDTQYF. The CDR3, as DNA: TGTGCCAGCAGCACGGCTAGCGGGAGGGCCCTAGATACGCAGTATTTT.

CDR3 in amino acids: CASSSVEDRFYNEQFF. CDR3 bases: TGTGCCAGCAGTTCTGTTGAGGACCGCTTTTACAATGAGCAGTTCTTC. The genes are TRBV6-6 and TRBJ2-1; D is uncertain. Trimming removed 4 bases from V and 4 bases from J, with 17 bases in between. The CDR3 contains 16 residues. Germline V gene sequence: CDR1 MNHNY, CDR2 SVGAGI (reference sequence).

The rearrangement joins TRBV27 to TRBJ1-1, with D possibly TRBD1 on 6 matching bases. The CDR3 totals 15 residues. The V end was cut by 3 bases, the J end by 3 bases, with 14 bases between. Germline CDR1 is MNHEY and CDR2 is SMNVEV (reference sequence). DNA for the CDR3: TGTGCCAGCAGTTTCACAGGGAGGGTCGACACTGAAGCTTTCTTT. As protein: CASSFTGRVDTEAFF.

A single count supports this clone. The chain couples TRBV4-1 to TRBJ2-7; D possibly corresponds to TRBD1 (6 bases). The CDR3 is 13 amino acids. V lost 3 bases, J lost 4 bases, and 10 bases lay in between. Germline CDR1 is MGHRA and CDR2 is YSYEKL. The CDR3 protein is CASSQFRGYEQYF. CDR3 DNA: TGCGCCAGCAGCCAGTTCAGGGGTTACGAGCAGTACTTC.

The chain couples TRBV30 to TRBJ2-7; no definite D call. The CDR3 consists of 14 residues. Germline V gene data show CDR1 as GTSNPN and CDR2 as SVGIG (reference sequence). The V end lost 0 bases, the J end lost 1 base, and 10 bases lay between the germline ends. The CDR3 protein is CAWSVTELSYEQYF. The CDR3 DNA follows: TGTGCCTGGAGTGTTACGGAGCTATCCTACGAGCAGTACTTC.

This chain links TRBV10-2 with TRBJ1-1; D is perhaps TRBD1 (5 bases). Germline V lookup: CDR1 WSHSY, CDR2 SAAADI. Between the trimmed V and J ends, which lost 8 bases and 5 bases, there was a span of 15 bases. The CDR3 spans 13 residues. DNA of the CDR3: TGCGCCAGCCGCGAGGGGAGAGGAACTGAAGCTTTCTTT. Protein sequence: CASREGRGTEAFF.

J is TRBJ1-1 and V is TRBV9; D is undetermined. The V end was cut by 0 bases, the J end by 3 bases, with 15 bases between. The germline gives CDR1 SGDLS, CDR2 YYNGEE. The CDR3 consists of 16 residues. This CDR3 is CASSVAPQVGYTEAFF. CDR3 in DNA: TGTGCCAGCAGCGTAGCTCCGCAGGTCGGGTACACTGAAGCTTTCTTT.

The chain recombines TRBV11-2 with TRBJ2-1, with D hard to call. V lost 6 bases and J 7 bases, leaving 10 bases between the germline ends. The CDR3 has 12 amino acids. CDR1 is SGHAT, CDR2 FQNNGV, per germline. Written as DNA, the CDR3 is TGTGCCAGCAGAGAGGTTAGGAATGAGCAGTTCTTC. Protein product: CASREVRNEQFF. Full variable domain (missing parts from reference TRBV11-2 and TRBJ2-1): EAGVAQSPRYKIIEKRQSVAFWCNPISGHATLYWYQQILGQGPKLLIQFQNNGVVDDSQLPKDRFSAERLKGVDSTLKIQPAKLEDSAVYLCASREVRNEQFFGPGTRLTVL.

Concerning this clone itself: Other DNA sequences within the sample encode an identical CDR3. V is TRBV25-1 and J is TRBJ2-7; D unresolved. The CDR3 has 12 residues. V lost 1 base and J 4 bases, leaving 5 bases between the germline ends. Germline V gene data show CDR1 as MGHDK and CDR2 as SYGVNS. The DNA of the CDR3 is TGTGCCAGCAGTGAATCCATTTACGAGCAGTACTTC. It is translated as CASSESIYEQYF.

This clone occurred a few times. V is TRBV9 and J is TRBJ1-2; D may be TRBD1 (5 bases). The CDR3 is 15 amino acids. From germline, CDR1 is SGDLS and CDR2 YYNGEE. V was cut by 3 bases and J by 4 bases, with 16 bases left in between. CDR3: CASSANTGPLYGYTF. CDR3 in DNA: TGTGCCAGCAGCGCGAACACAGGTCCCCTCTATGGCTACACCTTC. The full variable domain, in which reference TRBV9 and TRBJ1-2 provide the parts outside the CDR3, is DSGVTQTPKHLITATGQRVTLRCSPRSGDLSVYWYQQSLDQGLQFLIQYYNGEERAKGNILERFSAQQFPDLHSELNLSSLELGDSALYFCASSANTGPLYGYTFGSGTRLTVV.

The DNA for the CDR3 is TGCAGCGTTGACCCAGGGGCGGGATGGTATGGCTACACCTTC. Encoded protein: CSVDPGAGWYGYTF. The rearrangement uses TRBV29-1 and TRBJ1-2; D might be TRBD1 (6 bases). V lost 3 bases and J 5 bases, leaving 16 bases between the germline ends. CDR3 length: 14 residues. The germline CDR1 and CDR2 sequences are SQVTM and ANQGSEA. The entire variable domain, with the rest obtained from reference TRBV29-1 and TRBJ1-2, is as follows: SAVISQKPSRDICQRGTSLTIQCQVDSQVTMMFWYRQQPGQSLTLIATANQGSEATYESGFVIDKFPISRPNLTFSTLTVSNMSPEDSSIYLCSVDPGAGWYGYTFGSGTRLTVV.

In this sample, this clone turned up a few times. J is TRBJ2-1 and V is TRBV13, with TRBD1 matching 12 bases. The V and J ends lost 4 bases and 8 bases, in that order; junction bases with no gene match: 6. This CDR3 spans 15 amino acids. In germline, CDR1 is PRHDT, CDR2 FYEKMQ (reference sequence). The CDR3 sequence is CASSSRDRGLDEQFF. The DNA for the CDR3 is TGTGCCAGCAGCTCCCGGGACAGGGGGCTGGATGAGCAGTTCTTC.

The chain carries TRBV29-1 and TRBJ1-1, with D possibly matching TRBD1 (5 bases). CDR3 length: 15 residues. CDR1 is SQVTM, CDR2 ANQGSEA, per germline. V lost 3 bases and J 4 bases, leaving 18 bases between the germline ends. In nucleotides, the CDR3 is TGCAGCGTTGACGGCAGGCCTTTAAGGGGCACTGAAGCTTTCTTT. Translated: CSVDGRPLRGTEAFF.

In this sample, this clone turned up a few times. J is TRBJ2-1 and V is TRBV28; 8 bases are shared with TRBD2. The CDR3 spans 15 residues. V shed 5 bases, J shed 9 bases, and the junction held 12 bases outside the gene matches. Per germline, CDR1 MDHEN and CDR2 SYDVKM. The CDR3 DNA is TGTGCCAGCAGTAACATCAAGCGGGAGACTAGTGAGCAGTTCTTC. This translates into CASSNIKRETSEQFF.

The J gene is TRBJ1-2, the V gene TRBV7-9; D is undetermined. The ends were cut back, 1 base at V and 3 bases at J, with 12 bases in the middle. The CDR3 is 15 residues long. The V gene's germline CDR1 is SEHNR and CDR2 FQNEAQ (reference sequence). This CDR3 is CASSLDYRKDYGYTF. CDR3 bases: TGTGCCAGCAGCTTAGACTATAGAAAGGACTATGGCTACACCTTC.

The chain employs TRBV29-1 and TRBJ1-2; no clear D. CDR3 length: 10 residues. CDR1 is SQVTM and CDR2 is ANQGSEA in the germline V gene. The V and J ends lost 5 bases and 4 bases respectively, with 5 bases between them. CDR3 protein: CSVWTYGYTF. In nucleotides, the CDR3 is TGCAGCGTTTGGACCTATGGCTACACCTTC.

This chain joins TRBV27 and TRBJ2-6; TRBD2 matches 14 bases. Germline lookup yields CDR1 MNHEY and CDR2 SMNVEV (reference sequence). The CDR3 contains 18 residues. V gave up 5 bases and J gave up 1 base; unmatched junction bases: 4. The DNA for the CDR3 is TGTGCCAGCAGTCCCGGACTAGCGGGAGGTTCTGGGGCCAACGTCCTGACTTTC. Protein: CASSPGLAGGSGANVLTF.

This clone has only a few counts. The chain has TRBV18 and TRBJ2-6; D uncertain. The CDR3 sequence is 14 residues long. Trimming shortened V by 0 bases and J by 2 bases, and 2 bases separated the two germline ends. CDR1 and CDR2 from the germline V gene are KGHSH and LQKENI. The CDR3 protein is CASSPPTGANVLTF. The CDR3 DNA follows: TGTGCCAGCTCACCACCGACTGGGGCCAACGTCCTGACTTTC.

V gene TRBV14 combines with J gene TRBJ1-1, with D unresolved. V was trimmed by 3 bases and J by 4 bases, leaving 12 bases between them. The CDR3 is 14 residues long. CDR1 and CDR2 (germline): SGHDN, FVKESK. CDR3 protein: CASSQEGWGTEAFF. CDR3 DNA: TGTGCCAGCAGCCAGGAGGGTTGGGGCACTGAAGCTTTCTTT.

In its sample, this clone is medium-sized. This chain links TRBV21-1 with TRBJ2-7; the table's D call TRBD2 went unverified against the DNA. TRBV21-1 is labeled a pseudogene. The CDR3 spans 13 residues. CDR3 nucleotides: TGTGCCAGCAGCAGGATCGGGAGTGGCGAGCAGTACTTC. It is translated as CASSRIGSGEQYF.